Following are 2 T cell receptor beta chains from one sample sequenced in a study of cytomegalovirus exposure and HLA in healthy donors. PCR involved 60 Vbeta and 13 Jbeta primers. Produced via immunoSEQ multiplex PCR; TCRdb's table is partial and in-frame only. Among more than 150,000 clones listed, roughly 88% were seen once. Material for sequencing was PBMCs. The receptors were gathered from a girl under 10 years old in good health and CMV-seropositive.

The rearrangement links TRBV4-2 to TRBJ1-2, with 8 positions matching TRBD1. This CDR3 region has 15 residues. The germline V gene has CDR1 LGHNA and CDR2 YNFKEQ. With 3 bases clipped from V and 8 bases from J, the junction kept 11 bases outside the gene matches. The CDR3 bases are TGTGCCAGCAGCCACCCCTCCAGGGGGCGGGAGGGCTACACCTTC. Amino acid sequence: CASSHPSRGREGYTF.

The genes are TRBV10-3 and TRBJ1-5; 8 bases fit TRBD1. Germline trimming cut 9 bases from V and 5 bases from J; bases unmatched to any gene: 6. Germline lookup yields CDR1 ENHRY and CDR2 SYGVKD. The CDR3 is 13 amino acids. DNA of the CDR3: TGTGCCATTGGACAGGGTATCGATCAGCCCCAGCATTTT. Residues: CAIGQGIDQPQHF.